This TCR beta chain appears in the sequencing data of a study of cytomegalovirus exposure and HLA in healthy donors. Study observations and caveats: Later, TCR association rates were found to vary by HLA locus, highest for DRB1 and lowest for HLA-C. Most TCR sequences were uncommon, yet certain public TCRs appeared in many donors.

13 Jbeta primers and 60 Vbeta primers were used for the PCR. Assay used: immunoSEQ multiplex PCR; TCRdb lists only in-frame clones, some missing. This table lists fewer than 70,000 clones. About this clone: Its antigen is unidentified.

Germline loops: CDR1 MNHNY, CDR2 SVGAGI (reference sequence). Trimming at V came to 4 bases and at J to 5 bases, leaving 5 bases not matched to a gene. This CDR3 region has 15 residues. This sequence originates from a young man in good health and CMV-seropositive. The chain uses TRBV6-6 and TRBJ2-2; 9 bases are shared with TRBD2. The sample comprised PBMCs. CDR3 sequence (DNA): TGTGCCAGCAGTTTTTTAGCGGGAGAAACCGGGGAGCTGTTTTTT. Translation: CASSFLAGETGELFF.